The entry below gives a single T cell receptor (beta chain) sequence along with its context. The table came from immunoSEQ multiplex PCR; TCRdb's copy has only in-frame clones and leaves some out. The table includes just over 650,000 clones, just under 90% detected once. The data belong to a study of blood T cell repertoires in COVID-19. This TCR was recovered from a woman in her late teens or twenties with acute or convalescent COVID-19. The sample consisted of peripheral blood.

The CDR3 DNA is TGTGCCAGCTCACCCGGGACAGGGTTTTATTCACCCCTCCACTTT. This translates into CASSPGTGFYSPLHF. This chain connects TRBV18 to TRBJ1-6, with 9 bases matching TRBD1. Germline CDR1 and CDR2: KGHSH and LQKENI. V was clipped by 3 bases and J by 8 bases; unmatched bases: 5. The CDR3 covers 15 residues.